Below, 10 T cell receptor beta chains from the same sample are listed, as sequenced in a study of T cell responses to AZD1222 COVID-19 vaccine (dated by TCRdb to 2020 to 2022). Receptor libraries were prepared by the immunoSEQ multiplex PCR assay. Here the immuneACCESS table is served through TCRdb, limited to in-frame sequences with V and J called. Missing clones are a known gap in these copies; in checked studies unresolved V genes cover under half, and the rest lacks a known reason. Here the sample has 90,000 to 120,000 clones; roughly 84% occur a single time. 3% to 3.5% of the sample is held by the ten biggest clonotypes. The sample's time point label, decoded: baseline before first vaccination. The material sequenced was peripheral blood, taken on day 0 of AZD1222 vaccination. The receptors originated from an adult in good health.

This clone turned up a few times. The chain joins TRBV29-1 to TRBJ1-1; D might be TRBD1 (5 bases). V was shortened by 7 bases and J by 6 bases, with 15 bases between the two germline ends. The CDR3 is 12 residues long. Germline CDR1 and CDR2: SQVTM and ANQGSEA. The CDR3 protein is CSGIASGAEAFF. The CDR3 DNA sequence: TGCAGCGGGATAGCCTCGGGGGCTGAAGCTTTCTTT.

V gene TRBV19 combines with J gene TRBJ1-5; TRBD1 aligns across 9 bases. Germline CDR1 is LNHDA and CDR2 is SQIVND (reference sequence). The CDR3 is 14 amino acids. With V trimmed by 4 bases and J by 4 bases, 2 bases remained unmatched. CDR3 DNA sequence: TGTGCCAGTAGTACCGGGACAGGGAATCAGCCCCAGCATTTT. This codes for CASSTGTGNQPQHF.

The chain links TRBV2 to TRBJ1-6; 7 bases are a match to TRBD1. The CDR3 runs 13 residues. CDR1 is SNHLY, CDR2 FYNNEI, per germline. The trim removed 8 bases at V and 6 bases at J, leaving 4 bases unmatched. The CDR3 spells CASRDRFNSPLHF. CDR3 nucleotide sequence: TGTGCCAGCCGGGACAGATTTAATTCACCCCTCCACTTT. Full variable domain (missing parts from reference TRBV2 and TRBJ1-6): EPEVTQTPSHQVTQMGQEVILRCVPISNHLYFYWYRQILGQKVEFLVSFYNNEISEKSEIFDDQFSVERPDGSNFTLKIRSTKLEDSAMYFCASRDRFNSPLHFGNGTRLTVT.

The chain is built from TRBV6-5 and TRBJ2-7; perhaps TRBD1 as D (6 bases). The germline V gene encodes CDR1 MNHEY and CDR2 SVGAGI. V shed 8 bases and J shed 0 bases, with 17 bases lying between them. The CDR3 sequence is 15 residues long. The CDR3 protein is CASALGGLSSYEQYF. The CDR3 DNA reads as TGTGCCAGCGCCCTAGGGGGTTTAAGCTCCTACGAGCAGTACTTC.

The gene calls are TRBV3-1 (or the pseudogene TRBV3-2) and TRBJ2-1, with a possible D match to TRBD1 (5 bases). The length of the CDR3 is 12 residues. V was clipped by 8 bases and J by 8 bases, with 13 bases between them. Germline lookup yields CDR1 LGHDT and CDR2 YNNKEL (reference sequence). The CDR3 here is CASRSTGDEQFF. The CDR3 nucleotides are TGTGCCAGCCGATCTACAGGCGATGAGCAGTTCTTC.

The chain couples TRBV7-3 to TRBJ1-1, with unresolved D. Germline V CDR1 and CDR2: SGHTA, FQGTGA. This CDR3 has 13 residues. V lost 5 bases and J lost 4, with 11 bases in between. The CDR3 loop is CASSQMGSTEAFF. DNA for the CDR3: TGTGCCAGCAGCCAGATGGGGTCCACTGAAGCTTTCTTT. Full variable domain (remainder filled in from reference TRBV7-3 and TRBJ1-1): GAGVSQTPSNKVTEKGKYVELRCDPISGHTALYWYRQSLGQGPEFLIYFQGTGAADDSGLPNDRFFAVRPEGSVSTLKIQRTERGDSAVYLCASSQMGSTEAFFGQGTRLTVV.

V usage is TRBV5-8 and J usage is TRBJ1-1, with 8 bases identical to TRBD1. Germline lookup yields CDR1 SGHTS and CDR2 YDEGEE. V lost 4 bases, J lost 0 bases, and 11 bases stayed unmatched. This CDR3 is built from 17 residues. The CDR3 here is CASSPMTGDRMNTEAFF. The CDR3 nucleotides are TGTGCCAGCAGCCCAATGACAGGGGACCGGATGAACACTGAAGCTTTCTTT.

This chain joins TRBV9 and TRBJ1-6, with TRBD1 matching 8 bases. The CDR3 consists of 13 residues. Germline lookup yields CDR1 SGDLS and CDR2 YYNGEE. V was clipped by 3 bases and J by 12 bases; unmatched bases: 5. The CDR3, as DNA: TGTGCCAGCAGCGCGGACAGGGTAGGACCCCTCCACTTT. This encodes CASSADRVGPLHF.

This chain joins TRBV30 and TRBJ1-4, with no clear D. This CDR3 has 15 residues. Deletions cut 0 bases from V and 8 bases from J, with 16 bases between. Germline V CDR1 and CDR2: GTSNPN, SVGIG (reference sequence). In nucleotides, the CDR3 is TGTGCCTGGAGTGTATATGGTACTAAGGGAGAAAAACTGTTTTTT. Translated: CAWSVYGTKGEKLFF.

The chain carries TRBV27 and TRBJ1-1; D is unclear. The V and J ends lost 6 bases and 6 bases respectively, with 17 bases between them. The germline V gene has CDR1 MNHEY and CDR2 SMNVEV (reference sequence). The length of the CDR3 is 14 residues. The DNA of the CDR3 is TGTGCCAGCAGACTTCAAGGTTCATTCGCTGAAGCTTTCTTT. It encodes CASRLQGSFAEAFF.